The next 7 T cell receptor beta chains were all read from a single sample in a study of neoadjuvant anti-PD-1 for oral cavity cancer. This sample's time point: after neoadjuvant nivolumab, at surgical resection. The data were produced by immunoSEQ multiplex PCR, yet TCRdb's version contains in-frame clones alone and is incomplete. The repertoire holds some 22,000 clones, about 30% seen once, with 16% in the top ten. The input for sequencing was tumor tissue, taken after nivolumab (anti-PD-1) treatment. These receptors all come from a person between 40 and 79 years old with oral cavity squamous cell carcinoma.

This clone was counted only a few times. V is TRBV29-1 and J is TRBJ1-1; D ambiguous. The CDR3 has 11 residues. V was clipped by 1 base and J by 6 bases, with 6 bases between them. Germline V gene data show CDR1 as SQVTM and CDR2 as ANQGSEA. CDR3 in DNA: TGCAGCGTTGAAGCCTCACCTGAAGCTTTCTTT. Its protein product is CSVEASPEAFF.

In its sample, this clone was seen a few times. Here the CDR3 reads CASSLAADTQYF. CDR3 in DNA: TGTGCCAGCAGCTTAGCCGCAGATACGCAGTATTTT. V is TRBV7-9 and J is TRBJ2-3, with D unclear. Deletions cut 0 bases from V and 4 bases from J, with 2 bases between. CDR1 is SEHNR, CDR2 FQNEAQ, per germline (reference sequence). The CDR3 sequence is 12 residues long.

This clone came up a few times. The chain joins TRBV18 to TRBJ2-3; TRBD2 matches at 10 bases. Germline CDR1 is KGHSH and CDR2 is LQKENI. The CDR3 runs 18 residues. V lost 1 base to trimming and J lost 5 bases; unmatched junction nucleotides: 12. The CDR3 bases are TGTGCCAGCTCACCACTCAGAGCGGGAGGGCCGGAAGGAGATACGCAGTATTTT. Translated: CASSPLRAGGPEGDTQYF.

The CDR3 nucleotides are TGTGCCAGCAGACCTAACTCCAGGGGTAGCGACGAGCAGTACTTC. It encodes CASRPNSRGSDEQYF. The chain is built from TRBV6-6 and TRBJ2-7, with D perhaps TRBD1 (6 bases). V gave up 6 bases and J gave up 5 bases, with 20 bases separating them. This CDR3 is 15 amino acids long. The V gene's germline CDR1 is MNHNY and CDR2 SVGAGI (reference sequence).

The chain couples TRBV19 to TRBJ2-1; 9 positions agree with TRBD2. Trimming cost V 4 bases and J 9 bases; bases outside gene matches: 16. CDR1 LNHDA and CDR2 SQIVND come from the germline V gene (reference sequence). The CDR3 consists of 17 residues. CDR3 DNA: TGTGCCAGTAGTAATCCTCCAATAGCGGGAGTACGGGCTGAGCAGTTCTTC. This gives the protein CASSNPPIAGVRAEQFF.

This clone was seen only a few times. The chain has TRBV7-3 and TRBJ1-5; unclear D gene. Germline CDR1 and CDR2: SGHTA and FQGTGA. CDR3 length equals 12 residues. V lost 6 bases to trimming and J lost 3 bases, with 6 bases between them. CDR3 DNA: TGTGCCAGCAGATGTGACAATCAGCCCCAGCATTTT. Translating gives CASRCDNQPQHF. Full variable domain (outside the CDR3, taken from reference TRBV7-3 and TRBJ1-5): GAGVSQTPSNKVTEKGKYVELRCDPISGHTALYWYRQSLGQGPEFLIYFQGTGAADDSGLPNDRFFAVRPEGSVSTLKIQRTERGDSAVYLCASRCDNQPQHFGDGTRLSIL.

This clone was observed a few times. The chain employs TRBV7-9 and TRBJ1-1, with TRBD1 matching over 7 bases. The CDR3 is 14 residues long. V was clipped by 5 bases and J by 3 bases; unmatched bases: 6. Germline loops: CDR1 SEHNR, CDR2 FQNEAQ (reference sequence). CDR3: CASSPTGLHTEAFF. The CDR3 DNA is TGTGCCAGCAGCCCGACAGGGTTGCACACTGAAGCTTTCTTT.